The 2 T cell receptor beta chains below all came from one sample that was sequenced in a study of vaccination and CD4 T cells after COVID-19. TCRdb reprocessed the PCR reads via MiXCR and lists one record per CDR3 protein. This table holds 15,000 to 20,000 distinct CDR3 sequences, about 59% found once. The material sequenced was CD4+ T cells from blood, taken before SARS-CoV-2 vaccination. All receptors derive from a human donor who had recovered from COVID-19.

This clonotype was seen once. The J gene is TRBJ2-1, the V gene TRBV20-1; a weak D match, TRBD2 (5 bases). Germline CDR1 reads DFQATT; CDR2 reads SNEGSKA (reference sequence). The V end lost 6 bases, the J end lost 4 bases, and 13 bases lay between the germline ends. The CDR3 is 13 residues long. The CDR3, as DNA: TGCAGTGCGACGGGAACGATTTACAATGAGCAGTTCTTC. It codes for CSATGTIYNEQFF.

V gene TRBV6-1 combines with J gene TRBJ1-1, with 7 bases that match TRBD1. V shed 6 bases and J 9 bases; nucleotides not matched to a gene: 10. Germline CDR1 reads MNHNS; CDR2 reads SASEGT. The CDR3 length is 13 residues. CDR3 in DNA: TGTGCCAGCAGCACAGAGGGGGCAGGCAAAGCTTTCTTT. Amino acid sequence: CASSTEGAGKAFF.